These 6 T cell receptor beta chains were all obtained from the same sample, sequenced in a study of shared clonotypes between healthy human individuals (dated by TCRdb to about 2020). CD8 naive samples were CD45RO-negative cells positively selected for CCR7, giving a CD45RA+CCR7+ population that excluded TemRA cells. The library was prepared using the immunoSEQ multiplex PCR assay. TCRdb provides this immuneACCESS table in a form limited to in-frame rearrangements. Some clones are lacking; in checked studies, under half of them reflect an unresolved V gene, and why the rest are absent is not known. The sample profile shows more than 500,000 clones; around 95% of them were found once. The top ten clones comprise over 0.095% of the sample. The sequencing input was naive CD8+ T cells sorted from blood. Per the publication, the cell subset or site label means: CD45RA+CCR7+. These receptors were taken from a woman aged 30 to 39 in good health.

A word on this clone: Other DNA sequences within the sample encode an identical CDR3. The gene calls are TRBV27 and TRBJ2-6; D gene ambiguous. CDR3 length equals 13 residues. CDR1 and CDR2 (germline): MNHEY, SMNVEV (reference sequence). With 5 bases removed from V and 3 bases from J, the gap between germline ends came to 5 bases. The CDR3: CASSPIGANVLTF. Written as DNA, the CDR3 is TGTGCCAGCAGTCCAATTGGGGCCAACGTCCTGACTTTC.

This sequence joins TRBV4-1 and TRBJ2-7; perhaps TRBD1 as D (5 bases). The germline V gene encodes CDR1 MGHRA and CDR2 YSYEKL. This CDR3 comprises 14 residues. Trimming cost V 0 bases and J 3 bases, with 9 bases left between them. This CDR3 reads CASSQDRTGYEQYF. Written as DNA, the CDR3 is TGCGCCAGCAGCCAAGATCGCACAGGCTACGAGCAGTACTTC.

The chain couples TRBV10-3 to TRBJ2-3; a weak D match, TRBD2 (5 bases). The CDR3 is 17 amino acids. Germline assignment: CDR1 ENHRY and CDR2 SYGVKD. V dropped 3 bases and J dropped 2 bases, with 18 bases sitting between them. The CDR3 region has the DNA TGTGCCATCAGTGAAGGTGGGGAGTGGTACACCACAGATACGCAGTATTTT. Translated, it gives CAISEGGEWYTTDTQYF.

In the case of this clone: At one end the junction does not follow the germline gene, possibly because of a read error. This chain joins TRBV9 and TRBJ2-3; 10 nucleotides agree with TRBD2. The germline V gene has CDR1 SGDLS and CDR2 YYNGEE. This CDR3 is built from 15 residues. The CDR3 DNA reads as TGTGCCAACAGCGTAGCACTAGCGGGAATAGATACGCAGTATTTT. It is translated as CANSVALAGIDTQYF.

This chain links TRBV27 with TRBJ1-2; D might be TRBD1 (5 bases). The V end was cut by 10 bases, the J end by 2 bases, with 8 bases between. Germline assignment: CDR1 MNHEY and CDR2 SMNVEV (reference sequence). The CDR3 contains 11 residues. This chain's CDR3 is CATWGNYGYTF. The CDR3 nucleotides are TGTGCCACGTGGGGGAACTATGGCTACACCTTC.

This rearrangement joins TRBV5-4 to TRBJ2-7; the match to TRBD1 covers 11 bases. The V gene's germline CDR1 is SGHNT and CDR2 YYREEE (reference sequence). CDR3 size: 15 residues. The J segment lost 4 bases and the V segment lost 2 bases, leaving 5 bases of the junction unmatched. The DNA of the CDR3 is TGTGCCAGCAGCTTTACCGGGACAGGGGGGTACGAGCAGTACTTC. This codes for CASSFTGTGGYEQYF.